What follows is one T cell receptor beta chain and its context. This specimen comes from a study of blood T cell repertoires in COVID-19. Study-level information: Collection of acute and convalescent COVID-19 samples took place in the United States, Italy and Spain. T cells, B-cell-depleted T cells, or PBMCs supplied cDNA or gDNA.

Which cohort a participant joined came from the clinical history participants gave. Recovered participants had two consecutive negative NP/OP PCR tests, healthcare professional clearance, or symptom resolution. The assay was immunoSEQ multiplex PCR, and TCRdb's table has in-frame clones only and misses some. In the table there are over 250,000 clones, around 88% of which are singletons. V shed 4 bases and J 8 bases; nucleotides not matched to a gene: 12. This CDR3 is built from 16 residues. The germline gives CDR1 LGHDT, CDR2 YNNKEL (reference sequence). The V gene is TRBV3-1 (or the pseudogene TRBV3-2), the J gene TRBJ2-1; 9 bases are a match to TRBD1. The sequence came from a man aged 40-55 years who had recovered from COVID-19. The sequenced material came from PBMCs or T cells enriched from blood (not recorded which). The CDR3: CASSPNDRGSIDEQFF. For the CDR3, the DNA is TGTGCCAGCAGCCCGAACGACAGGGGGTCGATCGATGAGCAGTTCTTC.